Listed here is a single T cell receptor beta chain. This clonotype was counted many times. It has no known antigen specificity. No qualities accompany the bases; no much larger clone lies one base away. The sample belongs to a study of kidney transplant recipient with SARS-CoV-2 infection (dated by TCRdb to 2020 to 2022). Sequencing relied on an Illumina MiSeq. The peripheral T cell repertoire was profiled for human TCRbeta genes. As for the original processing: Differential clonotype abundance was tested with beta-binomial modelling to account for variability over time. Expanded clonotypes were screened against the ImmuneCODE reference database of SARS-CoV-2-associated TCRs and mapped to viral genome regions. Additional repertoire analyses examined TRBV gene usage, CDR3 length, CDR3 amino acid overlap between time points, distributions of clonotype abundance, and Jaccard similarity. TCRdb passed the public sequencing reads through fastp at Q25 and MiXCR, retaining productive beta sequences. CDR3 protein duplicates are merged, each entry listing the most common genes and DNA. These V and J calls derive from TCRdb rather than the authors' analysis. The sample yields about 240,000 distinct CDR3 sequences; 29% were counted once. The top ten constitute roughly 7% of the sample.

The sample's time point label, in plain terms: pre-pandemic baseline sample and day 111 after first positive SARS-CoV-2 test. The V and J ends are trimmed by 2 bases and 0 bases, leaving 5 bases between them. The germline V gene yields SGHRS for CDR1 and YFSETQ for CDR2. Including the terminal cysteine and phenylalanine, the CDR3 comprises 13 residues. The entry retains the CDR3 DNA only, 39 bases that are in frame from base 1. This receptor was obtained from a male patient aged 25-45 years who had COVID-19 and was a kidney transplant recipient. Following a transplant, a fraction of the T cells may be traceable to the graft donor. Material: a blood sample, obtained at baseline and between days 110 and 120 from a kidney transplant recipient. Recombination joined TRBV5-1 with TRBJ1-2, with the D gene call left open. The DNA reads as follows: TGCGCCAGCAGCTTCACAGCTAACTATGGCTACACCTTC. The resulting protein is CASSFTANYGYTF.